Below, 25 T cell receptor beta chains from the same sample are listed, as sequenced in a study of shared clonotypes between healthy human individuals. TCRdb's copy holds only in-frame clones and misses some; the assay was immunoSEQ multiplex PCR. Seen here are around 300,000 clones, around 87% observed once, and the top ten hold roughly 15%. Sequencing was done on a sample of memory CD8+ T cells sorted from blood. This sample's subset: CD45RO+ cells pooled with CCR7-negative TemRA cells. These receptors were obtained from a young man in good health.

Points on this clone: Distinct nucleotide sequences in the sample also encode this CDR3. J is TRBJ2-7 and V is TRBV5-1; 9 bases line up with TRBD1. CDR3 length: 14 amino acids. CDR1 and CDR2 from the germline V gene are SGHRS and YFSETQ. V trimming: 4 bases; J trimming: 4 bases; junction bases outside the gene matches: 6. CDR3 nucleotides: TGCGCCAGCAGCCCGGGACAGGGTCTATACGAGCAGTACTTC. It encodes CASSPGQGLYEQYF.

This clone was seen a single time. The chain is built from TRBV7-8 and TRBJ2-7; 10 nucleotides align to TRBD2. The CDR3 loop spans 15 amino acids. Germline loops: CDR1 SGHVS, CDR2 FQNEAQ. V lost 5 bases and J lost 5; bases outside the gene matches: 9. In DNA form, the CDR3 reads TGTGCCAGCAGCCTAGGGGCTAGCGGGAGTGACGAGCAGTACTTC. This translates into CASSLGASGSDEQYF.

The chain recombines TRBV27 with TRBJ2-5, with 7 bases fitting TRBD1. V was clipped by 2 bases and J by 5 bases; unmatched bases: 5. The CDR3 extends over 14 amino acids. Germline V gene lookup returns CDR1 MNHEY and CDR2 SMNVEV (reference sequence). DNA for the CDR3: TGTGCCAGCAGTTTAGACAGGGCAGGGGAGACCCAGTACTTC. Its translation: CASSLDRAGETQYF.

The chain is built from TRBV7-9 and TRBJ2-1; 12 positions match TRBD2. Germline trimming cut 8 bases from V and 0 bases from J; bases unmatched to any gene: 11. In germline, CDR1 is SEHNR, CDR2 FQNEAQ (reference sequence). The CDR3 has 18 amino acids. CDR3 residues: CASSGLAGLEGSYNEQFF. CDR3 in DNA: TGTGCCAGCTCCGGACTAGCGGGATTAGAGGGCTCCTACAATGAGCAGTTCTTC. Drawing the rest from reference TRBV7-9 and TRBJ2-1, the complete variable domain is DTGVSQNPRHKITKRGQNVTFRCDPISEHNRLYWYRQTLGQGPEFLTYFQNEAQLEKSRLLSDRFSAERPKGSFSTLEIQRTEQGDSAMYLCASSGLAGLEGSYNEQFFGPGTRLTVL.

The chain joins TRBV25-1 to TRBJ2-2; D is possibly TRBD1 or TRBD2 (6 bases each). Germline values: CDR1 MGHDK, CDR2 SYGVNS. The length of the CDR3 is 14 residues. With 8 bases removed from V and 3 bases from J, the gap between germline ends came to 13 bases. The CDR3 DNA reads TGTGCCAGCGGCGGGACAACTTACACCGGGGAGCTGTTTTTT. The encoded protein is CASGGTTYTGELFF.

J is TRBJ2-7 and V is TRBV28; 8 nucleotides align to TRBD1. The germline V gene encodes CDR1 MDHEN and CDR2 SYDVKM. The CDR3 runs to 18 residues. With V trimmed by 2 bases and J by 4 bases, 16 bases remained unmatched. The CDR3 DNA reads as TGTGCCAGCAGTTTACGACACGCGGCAGGGGGCCCAAAGTACGAGCAGTACTTC. Its protein product is CASSLRHAAGGPKYEQYF.

This clone was seen once. CDR3 nucleotide sequence: TGTGCCAGCCCTAAGACAGGGCTTTCCTATGGCTACACCTTC. Translating it yields CASPKTGLSYGYTF. The V and J genes are TRBV27 and TRBJ1-2; 7 bases are a match to TRBD1. Germline assignment: CDR1 MNHEY and CDR2 SMNVEV (reference sequence). This CDR3 is built from 14 residues. J was trimmed by 4 bases and V by 8 bases; bases with no gene match: 10.

The J gene is TRBJ2-1, the V gene TRBV30; 15 nucleotides agree with TRBD2. The germline gives CDR1 GTSNPN, CDR2 SVGIG (reference sequence). V lost 4 bases, J lost 8 bases, and 6 bases stayed unmatched. The CDR3 spans 15 residues. This CDR3 is CAWKGLAGGPDEQFF. DNA for the CDR3: TGTGCCTGGAAGGGACTAGCGGGAGGACCCGATGAGCAGTTCTTC.

This clone appeared once. The chain has TRBV6-6 and TRBJ1-5; D may be TRBD1 (6 bases). The CDR3 sequence is 16 residues long. V lost 5 bases and J lost 0, with 14 bases in between. Per germline, CDR1 MNHNY and CDR2 SVGAGI (reference sequence). The CDR3 loop reads CASSGTRTDSNQPQHF. Here the CDR3 DNA reads TGTGCCAGCAGTGGGACTAGGACAGATAGCAATCAGCCCCAGCATTTT.

The rearrangement uses TRBV11-2 and TRBJ1-2; unclear D gene. V dropped 4 bases and J dropped 3 bases, with 12 bases sitting between them. The germline V gene has CDR1 SGHAT and CDR2 FQNNGV. The CDR3 has 14 amino acids. CDR3 sequence (DNA): TGTGCCAGCAGCTCGAGATACGGATACTATGGCTACACCTTC. Amino acid sequence: CASSSRYGYYGYTF.

V gene TRBV7-9 combines with J gene TRBJ2-5, with D possibly TRBD1 on 6 matching bases. Per the germline V gene, CDR1 is SEHNR and CDR2 is FQNEAQ (reference sequence). The CDR3 is made up of 12 amino acids. The germline V and J ends were trimmed by 5 bases and 2 bases, with 6 bases remaining between them. CDR3 bases: TGTGCCAGCAGCCAGGGGCAAGAGACCCAGTACTTC. Its protein product is CASSQGQETQYF.

The genes are TRBV4-3 and TRBJ1-5; 8 bases match TRBD1. CDR3 size: 15 residues. V shed 3 bases and J 5 bases; nucleotides not matched to a gene: 6. CDR1 is LGHNA, CDR2 YSLEER, per germline. The CDR3 loop is CASSQRTGFDQPQHF. CDR3 DNA: TGCGCCAGCAGCCAGCGGACAGGGTTCGATCAGCCCCAGCATTTT.

The chain uses TRBV7-6 and TRBJ2-7; 11 nucleotides agree with TRBD2. V trimming: 4 bases; J trimming: 2 bases; junction bases outside the gene matches: 19. This CDR3 has 20 residues. Germline V gives CDR1 SGHVS, CDR2 FNYEAQ. The CDR3 sequence is CASSSGPGGAGLAAPYEQYF. The CDR3 coding sequence is TGTGCCAGCAGCTCCGGCCCCGGGGGCGCGGGACTAGCGGCGCCCTACGAGCAGTACTTC. The variable domain in full, with the rest retrieved from reference TRBV7-6 and TRBJ2-7, is GAGVSQSPRYKVTKRGQDVALRCDPISGHVSLYWYRQALGQGPEFLTYFNYEAQQDKSGLPNDRFSAERPEGSISTLTIQRTEQRDSAMYRCASSSGPGGAGLAAPYEQYFGPGTRLTVT.

This rearrangement joins TRBV28 to TRBJ2-2; no firm D call. CDR3 length: 13 amino acids. Germline lookup yields CDR1 MDHEN and CDR2 SYDVKM. Trimming took 3 bases from V and 7 from J, leaving 9 bases between them. Written as DNA, the CDR3 is TGTGCCAGCAGTTTTCGGCTAGGCGGGGAGCTGTTTTTT. Protein sequence: CASSFRLGGELFF.

V gene TRBV11-2 combines with J gene TRBJ1-2; TRBD1 agrees at 8 bases. The germline V gene encodes CDR1 SGHAT and CDR2 FQNNGV. Trimming took 3 bases from V and 6 from J; bases not matched to a gene: 15. The CDR3 has 17 residues. This chain's CDR3 is CASSFFSIETGEHGYTF. CDR3 DNA: TGTGCCAGCAGCTTCTTCTCTATTGAGACAGGGGAGCATGGCTACACCTTC. Full variable domain (rest looked up from reference TRBV11-2 and TRBJ1-2): EAGVAQSPRYKIIEKRQSVAFWCNPISGHATLYWYQQILGQGPKLLIQFQNNGVVDDSQLPKDRFSAERLKGVDSTLKIQPAKLEDSAVYLCASSFFSIETGEHGYTFGSGTRLTVV.

V and J are TRBV10-2 and TRBJ2-7; 11 nucleotides agree with TRBD2. V lost 2 bases and J lost 1; bases outside the gene matches: 7. The CDR3 runs to 17 residues. CDR1 and CDR2 (germline): WSHSY, SAAADI. For the CDR3, the DNA is TGCGCCAGCAGTGAGCCCTCGGGACTAGCGGATTCCTACGAGCAGTACTTC. This codes for CASSEPSGLADSYEQYF.

This clone was counted once. The chain is built from TRBV7-8 and TRBJ1-4; D is possibly TRBD1 (6 bases). CDR1 is SGHVS and CDR2 is FQNEAQ in the germline V gene. CDR3 length: 16 amino acids. V lost 5 bases and J lost 0, with 13 bases in between. The CDR3 DNA sequence: TGTGCCAGCAGCCATACCGGGACAACAACTAATGAAAAACTGTTTTTT. It translates to CASSHTGTTTNEKLFF.

The J gene is TRBJ2-4, the V gene TRBV7-9, with D hard to call. The germline V and J ends were trimmed by 3 bases and 8 bases, with 14 bases remaining between them. The CDR3 runs to 14 residues. Germline V CDR1 and CDR2: SEHNR, FQNEAQ (reference sequence). CDR3 region: CASSLTDPWDIQYF. CDR3 nucleotides: TGTGCCAGCAGCTTGACGGACCCTTGGGACATTCAGTACTTC.

The V and J genes are TRBV2 and TRBJ2-2, with D perhaps assigned TRBD1 or TRBD2 (5 bases each). Between the trimmed V and J ends, which lost 2 bases and 0 bases, there was a span of 10 bases. CDR1 is SNHLY, CDR2 FYNNEI, per germline. CDR3 length: 16 residues. CDR3 protein: CASSEFRGANTGELFF. The CDR3 DNA sequence: TGTGCCAGCAGTGAATTTCGGGGCGCGAACACCGGGGAGCTGTTTTTT.

V is TRBV5-4 and J is TRBJ2-7; maybe TRBD1 (6 bases). From germline, CDR1 is SGHNT and CDR2 YYREEE (reference sequence). The V end lost 4 bases, the J end lost 5 bases, and 10 bases lay between the germline ends. This CDR3 spans 12 amino acids. The CDR3 bases are TGTGCCAGCAGCCCGAACAGGGACGAGCAGTACTTC. Protein: CASSPNRDEQYF.

The chain carries TRBV6-1 and TRBJ2-7, with D unclear. This CDR3 comprises 15 residues. V lost 6 bases, J lost 3 bases, and 18 bases lay in between. Germline lookup yields CDR1 MNHNS and CDR2 SASEGT. CDR3 nucleotides: TGTGCCAGCAGAAATCGGGCTCCCAGCGACTACGAGCAGTACTTC. Translated: CASRNRAPSDYEQYF.

The chain links TRBV4-1 to TRBJ2-3; a weak D match, TRBD2 (6 bases). CDR1 and CDR2 (germline): MGHRA, YSYEKL. V lost 8 bases to trimming and J lost 0 bases, with 18 bases between them. CDR3 length: 16 residues. CDR3 sequence: CASSKPGGTSTDTQYF. The CDR3, as DNA: TGCGCCAGCTCTAAACCAGGCGGGACTAGCACAGATACGCAGTATTTT.

This clone appeared a single time. The rearrangement joins TRBV5-6 to TRBJ1-3; D not resolved. The CDR3 totals 13 residues. Trimming removed 0 bases from V and 2 bases from J, with 3 bases in between. CDR1 and CDR2 from the germline V gene are SGHDT and YYEEEE. DNA of the CDR3: TGTGCCAGCAGCTTGGCACCTGGAAACACCATATATTTT. Translation gives CASSLAPGNTIYF.

This clone was counted many times. The chain combines TRBV10-1 with TRBJ2-1; TRBD2 aligns across 7 bases. V was clipped by 3 bases and J by 2 bases; unmatched bases: 7. CDR1 is WNHNN, CDR2 SYGVQD, per germline (reference sequence). CDR3 length equals 16 residues. The DNA of the CDR3 is TGCGCCAGCAGTGACCGCTCCGGGACTACCTACAATGAGCAGTTCTTC. Translated, it gives CASSDRSGTTYNEQFF.

The chain uses TRBV4-1 and TRBJ2-5; D possibly corresponds to TRBD1 (5 bases). The ends were cut back, 4 bases at V and 2 bases at J, with 14 bases in the middle. Germline V gene lookup returns CDR1 MGHRA and CDR2 YSYEKL. The CDR3 extends over 15 amino acids. The chain's CDR3 is CASSRVDSSQETQYF. As DNA, the CDR3 is TGCGCCAGCAGCCGAGTCGACAGTTCACAAGAGACCCAGTACTTC.